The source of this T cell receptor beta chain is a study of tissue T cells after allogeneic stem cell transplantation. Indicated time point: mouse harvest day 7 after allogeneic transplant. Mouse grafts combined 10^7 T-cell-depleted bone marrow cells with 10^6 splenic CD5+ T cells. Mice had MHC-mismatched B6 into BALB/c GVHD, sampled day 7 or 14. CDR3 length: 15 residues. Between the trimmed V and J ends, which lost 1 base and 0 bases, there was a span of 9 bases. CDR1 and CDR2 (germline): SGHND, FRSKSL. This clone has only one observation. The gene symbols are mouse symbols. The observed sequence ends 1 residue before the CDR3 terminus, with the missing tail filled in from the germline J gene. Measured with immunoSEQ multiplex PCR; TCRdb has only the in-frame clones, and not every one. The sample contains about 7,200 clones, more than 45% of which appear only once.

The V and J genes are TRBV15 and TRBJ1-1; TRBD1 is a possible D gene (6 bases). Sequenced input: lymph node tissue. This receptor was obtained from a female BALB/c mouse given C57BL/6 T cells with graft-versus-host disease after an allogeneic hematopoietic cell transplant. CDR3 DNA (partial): TGTGCCAGCAGTTTAGAGGGGGGGGCAAACACAGAAGTCTTC. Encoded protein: CASSLEGGANTEVF. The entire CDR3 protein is CASSLEGGANTEVFF.